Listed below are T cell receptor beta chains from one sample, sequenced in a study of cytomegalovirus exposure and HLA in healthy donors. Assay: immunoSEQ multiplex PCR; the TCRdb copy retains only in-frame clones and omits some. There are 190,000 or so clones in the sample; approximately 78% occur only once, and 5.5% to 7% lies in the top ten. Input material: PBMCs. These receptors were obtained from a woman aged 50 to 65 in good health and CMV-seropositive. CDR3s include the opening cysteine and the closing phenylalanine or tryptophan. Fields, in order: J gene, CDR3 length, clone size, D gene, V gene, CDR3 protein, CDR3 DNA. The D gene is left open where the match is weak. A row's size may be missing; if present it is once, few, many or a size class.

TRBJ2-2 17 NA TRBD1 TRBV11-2 CASSTFWDSMNTGELFF TGTGCCAGCAGCACGTTTTGGGACAGTATGAACACCGGGGAGCTGTTTTTT
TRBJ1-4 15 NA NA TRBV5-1 CASSLGDRPNEKLFF TGCGCCAGCAGCTTGGGCGACAGGCCGAATGAAAAACTGTTTTTT
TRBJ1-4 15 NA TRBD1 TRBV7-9 CASSFGDRGNEKLFF TGTGCCAGCAGCTTCGGCGACAGGGGGAATGAAAAACTGTTTTTT
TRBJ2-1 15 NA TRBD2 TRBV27 CASSFERGAYNEQFF TGTGCCAGCAGTTTCGAGCGGGGGGCCTACAATGAGCAGTTCTTC
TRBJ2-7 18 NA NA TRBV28 CASISAGWQGLEDYEQYF TGTGCCAGCATATCCGCAGGGTGGCAGGGACTGGAAGATTACGAGCAGTACTTC
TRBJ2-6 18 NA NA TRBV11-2 CASSPSVNQGTGANVLTF TGTGCCAGCAGCCCGAGTGTGAATCAGGGAACTGGGGCCAACGTCCTGACTTTC
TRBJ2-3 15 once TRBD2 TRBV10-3 CAISHSGGLTDTQYF TGTGCCATCAGCCATAGCGGGGGGCTCACAGATACGCAGTATTTT
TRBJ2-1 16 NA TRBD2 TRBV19 CASSIGTSGGTREQFF TGTGCCAGTAGTATAGGTACTAGCGGGGGGACTCGGGAGCAGTTCTTC
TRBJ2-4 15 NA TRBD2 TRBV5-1 CASSTTSGKGSIQYF TGCGCCAGCAGCACAACTAGCGGGAAGGGGAGCATTCAGTACTTC
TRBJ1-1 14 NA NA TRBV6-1 CASSVRGMGTEAFF TGTGCCAGCAGTGTCCGGGGAATGGGCACTGAAGCTTTCTTT
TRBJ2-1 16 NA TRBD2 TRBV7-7 CASSLSGSVPHNEQFF TGTGCCAGCAGCCTTAGCGGGAGCGTCCCCCACAATGAGCAGTTCTTC
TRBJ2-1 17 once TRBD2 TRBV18 CASSPRASGSSYNEQFF TGTGCCAGCTCACCTCGCGCTAGCGGGAGCTCCTACAATGAGCAGTTCTTC
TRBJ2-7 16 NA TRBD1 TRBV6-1 CASSEPRTGMGYEQYF TGTGCCAGCAGTGAACCAAGGACAGGCATGGGGTACGAGCAGTACTTC
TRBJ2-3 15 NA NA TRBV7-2 CASSLVGGGRDTQYF TGTGCCAGCAGCTTAGTGGGGGGGGGCCGGGATACGCAGTATTTT
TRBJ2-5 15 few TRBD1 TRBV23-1 CASSPRDRGKETQYF TGCGCCAGCAGTCCGCGGGACAGGGGAAAAGAGACCCAGTACTTC
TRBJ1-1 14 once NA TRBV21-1 CASSTEQGNTEAFF TGTGCCAGCAGCACAGAACAGGGAAACACTGAAGCTTTCTTT
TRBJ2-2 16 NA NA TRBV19 CASSVTGSGRAGELFF TGTGCCAGTAGTGTCACAGGGTCGGGGCGTGCCGGGGAGCTGTTTTTT
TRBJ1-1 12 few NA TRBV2 CASIWRNTEAFF TGTGCCAGCATATGGAGGAACACTGAAGCTTTCTTT
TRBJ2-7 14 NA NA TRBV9 CASSPQGLSYEQYF TGTGCCAGCAGCCCCCAGGGCCTGTCATACGAGCAGTACTTC
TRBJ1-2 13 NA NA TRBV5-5 CASSLLQGYGYTF TGTGCCAGCAGCTTGCTCCAGGGGTATGGCTACACCTTC
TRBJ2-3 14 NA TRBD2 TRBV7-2 CASSPGRLAGTQYF TGTGCCAGCAGCCCGGGGAGACTAGCGGGGACCCAGTATTTT
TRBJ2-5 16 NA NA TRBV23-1 CASGTLPRGVGETQYF TGCGCCAGCGGCACCCTCCCCCGGGGAGTTGGAGAGACCCAGTACTTC
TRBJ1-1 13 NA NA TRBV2 CASSDAGRREAFF TGTGCCAGCAGTGATGCAGGGAGGAGGGAAGCTTTCTTT
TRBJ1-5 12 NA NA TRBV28 CASTGGNQPQHF TGTGCCAGCACCGGAGGGAATCAGCCCCAGCATTTT
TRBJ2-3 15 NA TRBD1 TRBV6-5 CASSYSGQGENTQYF TGTGCCAGCAGTTACTCAGGACAGGGTGAGAATACGCAGTATTTT
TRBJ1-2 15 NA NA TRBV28 CASSYGGQVDYGYTF TGTGCCAGCAGTTACGGGGGGCAGGTTGACTATGGCTACACCTTC
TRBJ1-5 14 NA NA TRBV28 CASSSPPGGQPQHF TGTGCCAGCAGTTCCCCTCCGGGGGGCCAGCCCCAGCATTTT
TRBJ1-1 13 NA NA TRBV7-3 CASSLHMNTEAFF TGTGCCAGCAGCTTACACATGAACACTGAAGCTTTCTTT
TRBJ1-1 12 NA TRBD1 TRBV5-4 CASSSPGQSAFF TGTGCCAGCAGCTCACCGGGACAGAGTGCTTTCTTT
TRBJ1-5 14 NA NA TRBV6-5 CASRRGTDHQPQHF TGTGCCAGCAGGAGGGGGACGGACCATCAGCCCCAGCATTTT
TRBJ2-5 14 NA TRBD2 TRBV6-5 CASRGGGVVETQYF TGTGCCAGCAGGGGCGGGGGGGTGGTAGAGACCCAGTACTTC
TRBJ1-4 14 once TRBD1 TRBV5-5 CASSLGTGREKLFF TGTGCCAGCAGCCTGGGGACAGGGAGGGAAAAACTGTTTTTT
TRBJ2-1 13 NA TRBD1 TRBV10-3 CAISVGTGVEQFF TGTGCCATCAGTGTAGGGACAGGGGTTGAGCAGTTCTTC
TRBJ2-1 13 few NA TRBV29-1 CSVDGQGWDEQFF TGCAGCGTTGATGGGCAGGGATGGGATGAGCAGTTCTTC
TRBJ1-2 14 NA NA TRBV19 CASSIDPTGYGYTF TGTGCCAGTAGTATAGATCCCACGGGGTATGGCTACACCTTC
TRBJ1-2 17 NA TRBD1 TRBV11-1 CASSPRQGTGARVGYTF TGTGCCAGCAGCCCCCGACAGGGTACGGGTGCGCGAGTTGGCTACACCTTC
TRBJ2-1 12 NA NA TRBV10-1 CASSVGGNEQFF TGCGCCAGCAGTGTCGGAGGGAATGAGCAGTTCTTC
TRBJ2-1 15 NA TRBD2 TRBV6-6 CASSTSGGSYNEQFF TGTGCCAGCAGTACTAGCGGGGGGTCCTACAATGAGCAGTTCTTC
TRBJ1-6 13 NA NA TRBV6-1 CASLLATGSPLHF TGTGCCAGCCTTCTGGCTACGGGATCACCCCTCCACTTT
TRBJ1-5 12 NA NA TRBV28 CASSLSGKPQHF TGTGCCAGCAGTTTATCGGGGAAGCCCCAGCATTTT
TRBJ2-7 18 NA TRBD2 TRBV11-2 CASSLSGAGGPLGYEQYF TGTGCCAGCAGCTTAAGCGGCGCGGGAGGGCCTCTTGGATACGAGCAGTACTTC
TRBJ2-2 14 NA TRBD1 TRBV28 CASRTGGAIGELFF TGTGCCAGCAGAACAGGGGGCGCGATCGGGGAGCTGTTTTTT
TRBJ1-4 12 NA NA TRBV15 CATSRTGEKLFF TGTGCCACCAGCAGAACAGGGGAAAAACTGTTTTTT
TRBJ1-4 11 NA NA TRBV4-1 CASSQERKLFF TGCGCCAGTAGCCAAGAGCGAAAACTGTTTTTT
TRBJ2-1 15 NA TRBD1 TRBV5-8 CASSPGQGIYNEQFF TGTGCCAGCAGCCCGGGACAGGGCATCTACAATGAGCAGTTCTTC
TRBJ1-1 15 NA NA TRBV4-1 CASSQGWLGSGGAFF TGCGCCAGCAGCCAAGGGTGGTTAGGATCGGGGGGAGCTTTCTTT
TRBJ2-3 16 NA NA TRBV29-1 CSVLLTPSASFNTQYF TGCAGCGTTCTACTAACCCCTAGCGCCTCTTTCAATACGCAGTATTTT
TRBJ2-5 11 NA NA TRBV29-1 CSVQGTETQYF TGCAGCGTGCAGGGTACAGAGACCCAGTACTTC
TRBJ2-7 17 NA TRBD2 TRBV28 CASSGRSWGRAFYEQYF TGTGCCAGCAGTGGCCGCTCTTGGGGGAGGGCCTTCTACGAGCAGTACTTC
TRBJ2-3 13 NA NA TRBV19 CARRGIFPHTQYF TGTGCCAGAAGGGGGATCTTCCCGCATACGCAGTATTTT
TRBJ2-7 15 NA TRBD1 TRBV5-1 CASSPRTGYSYEQYF TGCGCCAGCAGCCCGAGGACAGGGTACTCCTACGAGCAGTACTTC
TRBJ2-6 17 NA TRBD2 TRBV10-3 CAIRGTSGGGGANVLTF TGTGCCATCAGAGGGACTAGCGGGGGAGGAGGGGCCAACGTCCTGACTTTC
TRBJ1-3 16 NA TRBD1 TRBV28 CASTPLGTGAENTIYF TGTGCCAGCACCCCCTTAGGGACAGGGGCTGAAAACACCATATATTTT
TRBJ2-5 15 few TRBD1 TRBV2 CASSRTGALQETQYF TGTGCCAGCAGTCGGACAGGGGCCCTTCAAGAGACCCAGTACTTC
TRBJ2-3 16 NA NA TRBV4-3 CASSQGGPLSTDTQYF TGCGCCAGCAGCCAAGGGGGGCCTCTTAGCACAGATACGCAGTATTTT
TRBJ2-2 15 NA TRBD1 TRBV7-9 CASSPDRGRGGELFF TGTGCCAGCAGCCCCGACAGGGGGCGTGGCGGGGAGCTGTTTTTT
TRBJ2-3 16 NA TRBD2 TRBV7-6 CASSLAAGVSTDTQYF TGTGCCAGCAGCTTAGCGGCGGGGGTGAGCACAGATACGCAGTATTTT
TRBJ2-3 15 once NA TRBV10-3 CAISENLRSTDTQYF TGTGCCATCAGCGAGAATTTGCGGAGCACAGATACGCAGTATTTT
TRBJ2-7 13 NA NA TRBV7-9 CSSSHSGSYEQYF TGTTCCAGCAGCCACAGCGGTTCCTACGAGCAGTACTTC
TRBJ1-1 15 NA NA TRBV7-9 CASSPSGQSNTEAFF TGTGCCAGCAGCCCATCTGGACAGTCCAACACTGAAGCTTTCTTT